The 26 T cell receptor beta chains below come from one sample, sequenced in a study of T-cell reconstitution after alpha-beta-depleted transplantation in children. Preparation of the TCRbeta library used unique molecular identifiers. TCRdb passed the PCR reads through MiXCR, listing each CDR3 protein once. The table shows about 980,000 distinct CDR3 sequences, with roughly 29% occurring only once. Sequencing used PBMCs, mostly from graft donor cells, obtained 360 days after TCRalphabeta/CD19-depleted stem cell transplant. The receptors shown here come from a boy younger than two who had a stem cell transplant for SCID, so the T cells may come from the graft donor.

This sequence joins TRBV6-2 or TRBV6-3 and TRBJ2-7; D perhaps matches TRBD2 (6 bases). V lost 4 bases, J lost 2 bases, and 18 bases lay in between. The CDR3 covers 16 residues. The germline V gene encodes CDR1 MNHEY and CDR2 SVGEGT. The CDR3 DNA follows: TGTGCCAGCAGTTCTCCTTGGGGCGGGGCCACCTACGAGCAGTACTTC. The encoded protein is CASSSPWGGATYEQYF.

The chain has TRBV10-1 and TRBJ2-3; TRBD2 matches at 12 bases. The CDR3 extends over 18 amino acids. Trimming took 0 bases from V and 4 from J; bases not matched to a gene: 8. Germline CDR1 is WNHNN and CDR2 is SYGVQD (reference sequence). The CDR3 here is CASSESTRTSGEPDTQYF. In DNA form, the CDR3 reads TGCGCCAGCAGTGAGTCGACCAGGACTAGCGGGGAGCCAGATACGCAGTATTTT.

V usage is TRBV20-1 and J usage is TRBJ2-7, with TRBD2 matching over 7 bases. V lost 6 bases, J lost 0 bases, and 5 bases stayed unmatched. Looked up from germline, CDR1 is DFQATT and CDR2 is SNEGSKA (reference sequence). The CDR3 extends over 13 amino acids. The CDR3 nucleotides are TGCAGTGCCATTGGACTAGTCTCCTACGAGCAGTACTTC. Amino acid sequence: CSAIGLVSYEQYF.

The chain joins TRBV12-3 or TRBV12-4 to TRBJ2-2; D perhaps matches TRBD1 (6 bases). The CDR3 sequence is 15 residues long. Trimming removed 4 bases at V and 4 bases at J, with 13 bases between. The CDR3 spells CASSYRRQVTGELFF. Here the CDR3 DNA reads TGTGCCAGCAGTTACCGTCGACAGGTCACCGGGGAGCTGTTTTTT.

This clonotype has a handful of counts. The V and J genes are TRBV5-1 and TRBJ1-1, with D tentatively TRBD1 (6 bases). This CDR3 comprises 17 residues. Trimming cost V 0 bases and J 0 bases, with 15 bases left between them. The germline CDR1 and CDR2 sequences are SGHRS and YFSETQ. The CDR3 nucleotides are TGCGCCAGCAGCTTGGGCCTACAGGGACGGTTGAACACTGAAGCTTTCTTT. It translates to CASSLGLQGRLNTEAFF.

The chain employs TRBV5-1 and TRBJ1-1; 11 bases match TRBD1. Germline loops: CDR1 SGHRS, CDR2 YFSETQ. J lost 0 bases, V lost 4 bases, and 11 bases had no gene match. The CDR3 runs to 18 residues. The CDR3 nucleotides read TGCGCCAGCAGCCAGCAAGGGACAGGGGGTGTCATGAACACTGAAGCTTTCTTT. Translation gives CASSQQGTGGVMNTEAFF.

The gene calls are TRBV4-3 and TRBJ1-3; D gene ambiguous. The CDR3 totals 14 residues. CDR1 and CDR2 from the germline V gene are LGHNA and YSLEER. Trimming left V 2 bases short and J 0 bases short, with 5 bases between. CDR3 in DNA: TGCGCCAGCAGCCAATTGGTCTCTGGAAACACCATATATTTT. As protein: CASSQLVSGNTIYF.

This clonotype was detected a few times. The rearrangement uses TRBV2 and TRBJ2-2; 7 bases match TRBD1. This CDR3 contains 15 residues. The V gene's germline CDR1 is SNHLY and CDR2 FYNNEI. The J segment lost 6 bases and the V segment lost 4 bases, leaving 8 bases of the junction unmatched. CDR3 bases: TGTGCCAGCAGTGGCTACAGGGGTTATGCCGGGGAGCTGTTTTTT. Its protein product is CASSGYRGYAGELFF.

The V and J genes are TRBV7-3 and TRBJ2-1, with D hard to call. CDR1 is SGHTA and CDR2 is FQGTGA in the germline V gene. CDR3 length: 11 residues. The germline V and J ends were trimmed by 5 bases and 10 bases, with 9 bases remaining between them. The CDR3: CASSLRPEQFF. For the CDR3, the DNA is TGTGCCAGCAGCCTCCGACCCGAGCAGTTCTTC.

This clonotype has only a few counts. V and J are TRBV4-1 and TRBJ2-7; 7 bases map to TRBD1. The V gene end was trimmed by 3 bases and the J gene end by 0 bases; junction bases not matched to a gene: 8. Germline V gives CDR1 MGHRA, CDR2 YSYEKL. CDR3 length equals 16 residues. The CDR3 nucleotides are TGCGCCAGCAGCCAGCTACAGGGGCTGCCCTCCTACGAGCAGTACTTC. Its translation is CASSQLQGLPSYEQYF.

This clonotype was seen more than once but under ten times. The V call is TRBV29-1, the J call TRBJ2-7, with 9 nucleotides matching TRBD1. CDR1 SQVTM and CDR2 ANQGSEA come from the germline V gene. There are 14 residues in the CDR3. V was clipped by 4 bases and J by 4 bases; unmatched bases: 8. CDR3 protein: CSVGGQGVPYEQYF. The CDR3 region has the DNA TGCAGCGTTGGGGGACAGGGCGTCCCTTACGAGCAGTACTTC.

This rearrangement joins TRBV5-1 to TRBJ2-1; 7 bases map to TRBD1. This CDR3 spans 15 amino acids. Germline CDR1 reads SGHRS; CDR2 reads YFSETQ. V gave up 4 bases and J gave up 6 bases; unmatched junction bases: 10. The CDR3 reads CASSRQGDQGNEQFF. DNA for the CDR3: TGCGCCAGCAGCCGACAGGGAGATCAGGGCAATGAGCAGTTCTTC.

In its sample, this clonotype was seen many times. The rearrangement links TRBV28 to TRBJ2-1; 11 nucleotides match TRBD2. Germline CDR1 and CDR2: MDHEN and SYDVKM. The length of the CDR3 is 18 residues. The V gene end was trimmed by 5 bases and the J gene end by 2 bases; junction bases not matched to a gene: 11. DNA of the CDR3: TGTGCCAGCAGTCCAAGCGGCCTAGCGGGGGGTCCCTACAATGAGCAGTTCTTC. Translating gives CASSPSGLAGGPYNEQFF.

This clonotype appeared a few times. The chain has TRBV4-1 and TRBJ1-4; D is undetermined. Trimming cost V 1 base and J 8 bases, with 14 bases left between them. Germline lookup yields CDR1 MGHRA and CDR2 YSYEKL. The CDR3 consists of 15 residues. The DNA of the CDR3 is TGCGCCAGCAGCCAAGGGTCGGCAGTGGAGGAAAAACTGTTTTTT. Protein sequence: CASSQGSAVEEKLFF.

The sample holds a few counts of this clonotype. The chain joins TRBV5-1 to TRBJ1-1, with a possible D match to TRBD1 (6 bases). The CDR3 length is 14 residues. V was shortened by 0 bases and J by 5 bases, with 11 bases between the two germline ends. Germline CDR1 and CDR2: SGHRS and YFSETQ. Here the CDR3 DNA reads TGCGCCAGCAGCTTGGGGGACATTGCTACTGAAGCTTTCTTT. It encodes CASSLGDIATEAFF. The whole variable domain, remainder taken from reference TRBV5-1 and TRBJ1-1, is KAGVTQTPRYLIKTRGQQVTLSCSPISGHRSVSWYQQTPGQGLQFLFEYFSETQRNKGNFPGRFSGRQFSNSRSEMNVSTLELGDSALYLCASSLGDIATEAFFGQGTRLTVV.

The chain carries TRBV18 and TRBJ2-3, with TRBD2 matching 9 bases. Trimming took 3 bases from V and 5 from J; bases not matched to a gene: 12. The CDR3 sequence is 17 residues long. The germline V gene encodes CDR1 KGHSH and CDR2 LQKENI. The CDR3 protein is CASSPSGVAGAGDTQYF. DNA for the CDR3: TGTGCCAGCTCACCTTCAGGAGTAGCGGGGGCCGGAGATACGCAGTATTTT.

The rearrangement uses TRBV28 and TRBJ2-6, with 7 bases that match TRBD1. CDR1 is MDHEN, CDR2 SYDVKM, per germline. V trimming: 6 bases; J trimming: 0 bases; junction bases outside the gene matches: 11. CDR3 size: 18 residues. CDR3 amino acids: CASRGTEVLLSGANVLTF. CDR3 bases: TGTGCCAGCAGGGGGACAGAAGTTCTCCTCTCTGGGGCCAACGTCCTGACTTTC.

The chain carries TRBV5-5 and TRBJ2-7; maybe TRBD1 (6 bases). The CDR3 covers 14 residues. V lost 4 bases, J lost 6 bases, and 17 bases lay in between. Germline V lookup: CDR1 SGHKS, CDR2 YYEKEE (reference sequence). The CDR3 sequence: CASSLQGREVEQYF. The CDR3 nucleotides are TGTGCCAGCAGCCTACAGGGACGCGAGGTCGAGCAGTACTTC.

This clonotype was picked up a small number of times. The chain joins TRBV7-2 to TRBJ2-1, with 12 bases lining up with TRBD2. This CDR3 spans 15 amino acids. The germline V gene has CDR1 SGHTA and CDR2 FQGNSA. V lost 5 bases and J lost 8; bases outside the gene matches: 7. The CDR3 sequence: CASSQTSGGSYEQFF. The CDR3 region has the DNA TGTGCCAGCAGCCAAACTAGCGGGGGGTCCTATGAGCAGTTCTTC. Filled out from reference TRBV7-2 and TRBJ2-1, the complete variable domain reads GAGVSQSPSNKVTEKGKDVELRCDPISGHTALYWYRQSLGQGLEFLIYFQGNSAPDKSGLPSDRFSAERTGGSVSTLTIQRTQQEDSAVYLCASSQTSGGSYEQFFGPGTRLTVL.

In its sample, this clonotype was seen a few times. The CDR3 region is CASSPKTRQGTYNEQFF. The CDR3 coding sequence is TGCGCCAGCAGCCCGAAAACCCGGCAGGGGACCTACAATGAGCAGTTCTTC. The chain combines TRBV5-1 with TRBJ2-1, with D perhaps TRBD1 (6 bases). The CDR3 has 17 amino acids. Germline values: CDR1 SGHRS, CDR2 YFSETQ. Deletions cut 4 bases from V and 2 bases from J, with 19 bases between.

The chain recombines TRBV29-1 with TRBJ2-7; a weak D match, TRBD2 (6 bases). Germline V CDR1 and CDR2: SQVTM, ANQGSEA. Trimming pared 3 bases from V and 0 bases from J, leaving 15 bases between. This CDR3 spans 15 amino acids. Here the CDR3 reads CSVEVGYGSSYEQYF. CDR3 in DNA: TGCAGCGTTGAGGTTGGGTACGGGAGCTCCTACGAGCAGTACTTC.

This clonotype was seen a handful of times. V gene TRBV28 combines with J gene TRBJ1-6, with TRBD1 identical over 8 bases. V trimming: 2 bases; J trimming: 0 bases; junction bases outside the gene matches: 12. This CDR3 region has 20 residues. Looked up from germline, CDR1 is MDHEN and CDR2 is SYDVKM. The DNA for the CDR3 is TGTGCCAGCAGTTTAGGGCCTCAGGGGGCAGTCGTCTCCTATAATTCACCCCTCCACTTT. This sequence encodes CASSLGPQGAVVSYNSPLHF.

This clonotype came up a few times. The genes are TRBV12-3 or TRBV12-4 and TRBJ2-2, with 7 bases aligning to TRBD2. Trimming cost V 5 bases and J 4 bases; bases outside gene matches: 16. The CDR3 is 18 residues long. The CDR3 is CASSPGGGRRVGTGELFF. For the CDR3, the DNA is TGTGCCAGCAGTCCTGGGGGGGGACGAAGGGTGGGCACCGGGGAGCTGTTTTTT.

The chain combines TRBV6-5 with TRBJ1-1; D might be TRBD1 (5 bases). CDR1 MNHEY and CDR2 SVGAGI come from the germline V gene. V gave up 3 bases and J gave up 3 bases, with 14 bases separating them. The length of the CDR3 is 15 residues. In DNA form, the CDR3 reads TGTGCCAGCAGTTATACCCCCAGAGGGGACACTGAAGCTTTCTTT. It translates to CASSYTPRGDTEAFF.

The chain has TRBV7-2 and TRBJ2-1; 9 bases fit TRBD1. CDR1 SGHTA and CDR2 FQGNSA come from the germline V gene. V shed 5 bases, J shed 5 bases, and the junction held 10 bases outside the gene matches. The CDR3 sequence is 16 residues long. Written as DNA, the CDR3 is TGTGCCAGCAGCCCCCGGGACAGGGTACTTAACAATGAGCAGTTCTTC. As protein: CASSPRDRVLNNEQFF. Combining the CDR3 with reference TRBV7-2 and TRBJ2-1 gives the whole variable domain GAGVSQSPSNKVTEKGKDVELRCDPISGHTALYWYRQSLGQGLEFLIYFQGNSAPDKSGLPSDRFSAERTGGSVSTLTIQRTQQEDSAVYLCASSPRDRVLNNEQFFGPGTRLTVL.

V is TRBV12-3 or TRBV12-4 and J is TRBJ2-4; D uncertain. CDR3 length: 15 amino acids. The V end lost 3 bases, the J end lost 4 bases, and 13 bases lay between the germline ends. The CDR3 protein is CASSFGSHVKNIQYF. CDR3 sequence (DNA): TGTGCCAGCAGTTTCGGGTCCCACGTGAAAAACATTCAGTACTTC.